This T cell receptor (beta chain) originates from a study of blood T cell repertoires in COVID-19. Study background: Samples representing acute and convalescent COVID-19 were sourced from the United States, Italy and Spain.

TCRdb keeps only in-frame clones here, not all; method: immunoSEQ multiplex PCR. The sample gives 200,000 to 300,000 clones, approximately 92% of which show up once; around 2.5% is in the top ten. Between the trimmed V and J ends, which lost 4 bases and 0 bases, there was a span of 7 bases. Germline V gene sequence: CDR1 KGHDR, CDR2 SFDVKD. CDR3 length: 14 amino acids. Sequenced: peripheral blood. The V gene is TRBV24-1, the J gene TRBJ2-3, with D unresolved. The receptor comes from a person aged 18 to 35 with COVID-19, enrolled during active disease. The CDR3 protein is CATSDLSSTDTQYF. CDR3 sequence (DNA): TGTGCCACCAGTGACCTAAGCAGCACAGATACGCAGTATTTT.